This T cell receptor (beta chain) is from a study of T cell repertoires in ileal Crohn's disease. Sequencing was performed with immunoSEQ multiplex PCR; in TCRdb, only in-frame clones are kept and a portion is missing. The sample holds 7,500 to 9,500 clones, around 80% seen once. Time point: neoterminal ileum biopsy at postoperative endoscopy, about 6 months after surgery. The study's findings and limits: The median delay to postoperative endoscopy was 6.9 months. All patients with clonality above 26.8% had endoscopic recurrence.

Trimming stripped 3 bases from V and 4 bases from J, with 12 bases between. The germline V gene has CDR1 SNHLY and CDR2 FYNNEI. This CDR3 is built from 14 residues. For this clone: What it recognizes is unknown.

The specimen sequenced was ileal tissue. The gene calls are TRBV2 and TRBJ1-2; a weak D match, TRBD1 (6 bases). The clonotype originates from an adult with Crohn's disease. The CDR3 DNA sequence: TGTGCCAGCAGTGATTCCCTGGACAGCTATGGCTACACCTTC. Its translation: CASSDSLDSYGYTF.